This T cell receptor beta chain was profiled in a study of T cell repertoires in cytomegalovirus infection. Study at large: Recently identified HLA-C-restricted CMV epitopes were among the peptides used. Both CMV infection and a matching HLA type were indicated by public TCR beta signatures. Study-wide results and caveats: The ex vivo response showed dominance by HLA-C-restricted CMV-specific TCR beta clonotypes.

The CDR3 sequence is 13 residues long. V dropped 5 bases and J dropped 6 bases, with 14 bases sitting between them. CDR1 and CDR2 (germline): MNHNY, SVGAGI (reference sequence). In its sample, this clonotype was seen a few times. As yet, its antigen is unknown. TCRdb independently ran MiXCR on the reads; one entry per CDR3 protein. The data contain approximately 310,000 distinct CDR3 sequences, roughly 25% of them seen just once; the ten biggest clones take up 10% to 15%. This clonotype was sampled from a human donor in good health (CMV status not recorded). Some clones in this sample may be carry-over from other donors' samples. The starting material was cultured PBMCs, obtained from culture after CMV antigen stimulation. The V and J genes are TRBV6-6 and TRBJ2-7; no reliable D call. CDR3 protein: CASSESLPSEQYV. The DNA for the CDR3 is TGTGCCAGCAGTGAGTCCCTCCCGAGCGAGCAGTACGTC.